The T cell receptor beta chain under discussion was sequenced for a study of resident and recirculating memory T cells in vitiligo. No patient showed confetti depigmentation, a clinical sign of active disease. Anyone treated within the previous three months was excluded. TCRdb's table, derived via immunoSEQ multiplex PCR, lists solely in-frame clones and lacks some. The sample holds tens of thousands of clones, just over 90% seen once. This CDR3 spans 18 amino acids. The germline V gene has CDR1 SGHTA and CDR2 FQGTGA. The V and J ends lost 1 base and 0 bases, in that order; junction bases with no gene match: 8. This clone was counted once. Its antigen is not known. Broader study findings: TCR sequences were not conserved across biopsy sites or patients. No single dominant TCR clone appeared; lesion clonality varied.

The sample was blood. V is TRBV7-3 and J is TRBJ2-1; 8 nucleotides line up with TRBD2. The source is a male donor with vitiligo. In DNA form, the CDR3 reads TGTGCCAGCAGCTTAAGTGGCGGGAGGAGCCCCTCCTACAATGAGCAGTTCTTC. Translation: CASSLSGGRSPSYNEQFF.